This TCR beta chain was documented in a study of CXCR4 blockade with PD-1 therapy in pancreatic cancer. Study findings and constraints: Only TCRbeta chains were sequenced here. Frequent tumor clones were encoded by many distinct rearrangements, suggesting shared antigens. Tumors were clonally expanded, mean around 0.14 versus 0.05 in healthy blood.

For this clone: Its antigen is not identified.

This CDR3 has 14 amino acids. Trimming pared 1 base from V and 3 bases from J, leaving 7 bases between. Germline V gives CDR1 LNHDA, CDR2 SQIVND (reference sequence). The method was immunoSEQ multiplex PCR; TCRdb's version includes in-frame clones alone and lacks a portion of them. The repertoire consists of roughly 160 clones, with about four fifths occurring once and the leading ten covering over 9%. The TCR originated in a human donor with pancreatic ductal adenocarcinoma. Sequences were derived from tumor tissue, sampled before culture. This chain connects TRBV19 to TRBJ1-3; a possible D gene is TRBD1 (6 bases). CDR3 protein: CASSIVDSGNTIYF. The CDR3 DNA follows: TGTGCCAGTAGTATAGTGGACAGTGGAAACACCATATATTTT. The full variable domain, with the rest looked up from reference TRBV19 and TRBJ1-3, is DGGITQSPKYLFRKEGQNVTLSCEQNLNHDAMYWYRQDPGQGLRLIYYSQIVNDFQKGDIAEGYSVSREKKESFPLTVTSAQKNPTAFYLCASSIVDSGNTIYFGEGSWLTVV.